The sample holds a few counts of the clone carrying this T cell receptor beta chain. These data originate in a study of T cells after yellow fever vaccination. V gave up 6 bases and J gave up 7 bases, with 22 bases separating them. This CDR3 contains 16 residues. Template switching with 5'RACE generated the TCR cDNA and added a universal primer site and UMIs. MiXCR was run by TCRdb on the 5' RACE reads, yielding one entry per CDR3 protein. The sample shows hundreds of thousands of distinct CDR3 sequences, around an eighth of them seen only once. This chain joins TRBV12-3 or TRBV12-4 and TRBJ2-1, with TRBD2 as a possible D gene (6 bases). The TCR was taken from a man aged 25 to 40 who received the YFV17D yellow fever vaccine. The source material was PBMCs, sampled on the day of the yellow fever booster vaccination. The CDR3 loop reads CASSPPGVREINEQFF. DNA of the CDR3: TGTGCCAGCAGCCCTCCGGGGGTGCGGGAAATAAATGAGCAGTTCTTC.